These 14 T cell receptor beta chains originate from one sample sequenced in a study of OX40 agonist ivuxolimab in advanced cancers. Only in-frame clones appear in the TCRdb table, and some are missing; sequencing was by immunoSEQ multiplex PCR. The repertoire includes about 25,000 clones, approximately 86% of them detected once, and roughly two fifths sits in the top ten. The sequencing used CD4+ or CD8+ T cells sorted from blood, collected in a trial of the OX40 agonist ivuxolimab. All receptors derive from an adult with an advanced solid tumor such as melanoma, head and neck, liver or kidney cancer.

V gene TRBV4-1 combines with J gene TRBJ2-5; TRBD2 matches 7 bases. The J call could be wrong; TRBJ2-7 is a better fit for the DNA end. The CDR3 consists of 14 residues. Per germline, CDR1 MGHRA and CDR2 YSYEKL. CDR3 bases: TGCGCCAGCAGCCAAGTGTCTAGCGGCTACGAGCAGTACTTC. Its translation: CASSQVSSGYEQYF.

The chain joins TRBV21-1 to TRBJ1-2. TRBV21-1 is shown as a pseudogene. The CDR3 extends over 14 amino acids. The CDR3, as DNA: TGTGCCAGCAGCAAAAATGCGGCGTACTATGGCTACACCTTC. Residues: CASSKNAAYYGYTF.

V gene TRBV7-9 combines with J gene TRBJ2-5; TRBD2 aligns across 13 bases. The assigned J gene may be wrong: the sequence end matches TRBJ2-7 better. Per the germline V gene, CDR1 is SEHNR and CDR2 is FQNEAQ (reference sequence). This CDR3 spans 15 amino acids. The CDR3 sequence: CASIGTSGALYEQYF. The CDR3 DNA follows: TGTGCCAGCATCGGGACTAGCGGGGCCCTATACGAGCAGTACTTC.

The chain has TRBV6-6 and TRBJ1-1, with D hard to call. The V and J ends lost 7 bases and 11 bases respectively, with 20 bases between them. Germline V gene lookup returns CDR1 MNHNY and CDR2 SVGAGI (reference sequence). The CDR3 covers 13 residues. In DNA, the CDR3 is TGTGCCAGCATATGGCAGAAACCAGAAGGGGCTTTCTTT. As protein: CASIWQKPEGAFF.

The chain is built from TRBV6-1 and TRBJ1-1; possibly TRBD1 for D (6 bases). In germline, CDR1 is MNHNS, CDR2 SASEGT. The CDR3 is 15 amino acids. V lost 7 bases and J 4 bases, leaving 19 bases between the germline ends. CDR3 coding DNA: TGTGCCAGCATTAAAACCCCGACAGGCCTCACTGAAGCTTTCTTT. The encoded protein is CASIKTPTGLTEAFF.

The V and J genes are TRBV27 and TRBJ1-2; TRBD1 matches 12 bases. The CDR3 contains 15 residues. Per the germline V gene, CDR1 is MNHEY and CDR2 is SMNVEV (reference sequence). With 6 bases clipped from V and 4 bases from J, the junction kept 6 bases outside the gene matches. DNA of the CDR3: TGTGCCAGCAGACCCGGGACAGGGGGCGGCTATGGCTACACCTTC. It encodes CASRPGTGGGYGYTF.

The rearrangement uses TRBV13 and TRBJ2-5; D remains unclear. The CDR3 covers 15 residues. In germline, CDR1 is PRHDT, CDR2 FYEKMQ (reference sequence). Trimming removed 5 bases at V and 5 bases at J, with 18 bases between. In DNA form, the CDR3 reads TGTGCCAGCAGCGGGCACACACCCCTTGGGGAGACCCAGTACTTC. The encoded protein is CASSGHTPLGETQYF.

The chain employs TRBV5-1 and TRBJ2-2, with D possibly TRBD1 on 5 matching bases. Germline V gives CDR1 SGHRS, CDR2 YFSETQ. Trimming stripped 7 bases from V and 1 base from J, with 11 bases between. The CDR3 is 14 amino acids. The CDR3 DNA reads as TGCGCCAGCCAACCTGGACAGAACACCGGGGAGCTGTTTTTT. It translates to CASQPGQNTGELFF.

The V and J genes are TRBV28 and TRBJ2-2, with 10 nucleotides matching TRBD1. The length of the CDR3 is 14 residues. Germline-derived CDR1 and CDR2 are MDHEN and SYDVKM. The junction had 3 bases not matched to a gene; V was cut back by 5 bases and J by 6 bases. The CDR3 DNA is TGTGCCAGCAGTCCCGGGACAGGGGCCGGGGAGCTGTTTTTT. Its translation: CASSPGTGAGELFF. Full variable domain (remainder filled in from reference TRBV28 and TRBJ2-2): DVKVTQSSRYLVKRTGEKVFLECVQDMDHENMFWYRQDPGLGLRLIYFSYDVKMKEKGDIPEGYSVSREKKERFSLILESASTNQTSMYLCASSPGTGAGELFFGEGSRLTVL.

The chain links TRBV2 to TRBJ2-5; 8 nucleotides agree with TRBD1. The CDR3 sequence is 18 residues long. CDR1 is SNHLY, CDR2 FYNNEI, per germline. The V segment lost 6 bases and the J segment 7 bases; nucleotides outside the gene matches: 22. CDR3 residues: CASREGTGLEVGSGTQYF. CDR3 bases: TGTGCCAGCAGGGAGGGGACAGGTCTAGAAGTTGGCAGTGGGACCCAGTACTTC. The full variable domain, with the rest looked up from reference TRBV2 and TRBJ2-5, is EPEVTQTPSHQVTQMGQEVILRCVPISNHLYFYWYRQILGQKVEFLVSFYNNEISEKSEIFDDQFSVERPDGSNFTLKIRSTKLEDSAMYFCASREGTGLEVGSGTQYFGPGTRLLVL.

The V gene is TRBV19, the J gene TRBJ1-5; 11 positions match TRBD1. Looked up from germline, CDR1 is LNHDA and CDR2 is SQIVND (reference sequence). Trimming took 6 bases from V and 6 from J; bases not matched to a gene: 4. The CDR3 runs 14 residues. CDR3 amino acids: CASRWTGGFQPQHF. In nucleotides, the CDR3 is TGTGCCAGTAGGTGGACAGGGGGCTTTCAGCCCCAGCATTTT.

This chain links TRBV5-4 with TRBJ2-7; D unresolved. The CDR3 length is 15 residues. Trimming cost V 4 bases and J 2 bases, with 16 bases left between them. In germline, CDR1 is SGHNT, CDR2 YYREEE (reference sequence). The CDR3 sequence is CASSLIGLGPYEQYF. Written as DNA, the CDR3 is TGTGCCAGCAGCCTTATTGGTCTCGGGCCCTACGAGCAGTACTTC.

The chain has TRBV19 and TRBJ2-7; no clear D. V lost 1 base, J lost 4 bases, and 8 bases lay in between. CDR3 length: 13 residues. The germline gives CDR1 LNHDA, CDR2 SQIVND (reference sequence). The DNA of the CDR3 is TGTGCCAGTAGTATAGGGATTCCGTACGAGCAGTACTTC. This translates into CASSIGIPYEQYF.

The chain uses TRBV9 and TRBJ1-4; 8 nucleotides line up with TRBD1. Trimming took 0 bases from V and 8 from J; bases not matched to a gene: 3. This CDR3 is 14 amino acids long. Looked up from germline, CDR1 is SGDLS and CDR2 is YYNGEE. DNA of the CDR3: TGTGCCAGCAGCGTAGGGACAGGGAGCGAAAAACTGTTTTTT. Amino acids: CASSVGTGSEKLFF.